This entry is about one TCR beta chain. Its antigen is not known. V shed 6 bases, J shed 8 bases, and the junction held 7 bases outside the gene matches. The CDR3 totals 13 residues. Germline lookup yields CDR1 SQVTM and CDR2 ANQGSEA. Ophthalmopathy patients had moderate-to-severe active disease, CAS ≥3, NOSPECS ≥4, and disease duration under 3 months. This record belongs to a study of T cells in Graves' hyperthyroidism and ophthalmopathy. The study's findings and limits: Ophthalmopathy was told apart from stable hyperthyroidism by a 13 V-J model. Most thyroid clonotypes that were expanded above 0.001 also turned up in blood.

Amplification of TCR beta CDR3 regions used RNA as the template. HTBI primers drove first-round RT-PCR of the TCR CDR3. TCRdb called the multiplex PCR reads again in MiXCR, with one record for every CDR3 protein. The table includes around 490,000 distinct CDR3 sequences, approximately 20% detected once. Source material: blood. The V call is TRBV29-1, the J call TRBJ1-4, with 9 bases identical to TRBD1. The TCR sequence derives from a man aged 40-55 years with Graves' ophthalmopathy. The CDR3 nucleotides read TGCAGCGTCCTCGACAGGGGGGGAGAAAAACTGTTTTTT. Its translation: CSVLDRGGEKLFF.